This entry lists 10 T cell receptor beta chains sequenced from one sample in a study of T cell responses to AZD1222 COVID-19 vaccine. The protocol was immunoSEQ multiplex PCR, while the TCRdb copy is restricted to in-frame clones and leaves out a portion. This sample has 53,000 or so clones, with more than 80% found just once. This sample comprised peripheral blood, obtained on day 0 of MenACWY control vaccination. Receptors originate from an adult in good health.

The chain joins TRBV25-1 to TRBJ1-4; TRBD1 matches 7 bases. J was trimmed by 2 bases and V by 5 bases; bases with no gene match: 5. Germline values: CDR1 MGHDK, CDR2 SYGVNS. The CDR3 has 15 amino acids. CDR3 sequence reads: CASSKTGQTNEKLFF. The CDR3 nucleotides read TGTGCCAGCAGTAAAACGGGACAGACTAATGAAAAACTGTTTTTT.

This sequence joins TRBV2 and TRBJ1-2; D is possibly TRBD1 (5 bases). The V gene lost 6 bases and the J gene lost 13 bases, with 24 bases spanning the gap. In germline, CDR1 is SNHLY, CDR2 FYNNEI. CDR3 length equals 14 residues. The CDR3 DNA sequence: TGTGCCAGCAGCCGGGACGGATACCCGATTGGGTGCACCTTC. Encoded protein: CASSRDGYPIGCTF.

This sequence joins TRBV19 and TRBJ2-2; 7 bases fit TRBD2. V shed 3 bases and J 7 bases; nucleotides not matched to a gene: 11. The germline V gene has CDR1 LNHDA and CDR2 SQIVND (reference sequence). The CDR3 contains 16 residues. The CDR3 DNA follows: TGTGCCAGTAGTATTCGGGGCGGGAGTCGTATCGGGGAGCTGTTTTTT. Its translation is CASSIRGGSRIGELFF.

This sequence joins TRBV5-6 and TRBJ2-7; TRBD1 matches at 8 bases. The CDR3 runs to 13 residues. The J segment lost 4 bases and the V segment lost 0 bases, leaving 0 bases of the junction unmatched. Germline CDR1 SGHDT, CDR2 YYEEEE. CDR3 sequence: CASSLGTGYEQYF. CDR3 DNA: TGTGCCAGCAGCTTGGGGACAGGGTACGAGCAGTACTTC.

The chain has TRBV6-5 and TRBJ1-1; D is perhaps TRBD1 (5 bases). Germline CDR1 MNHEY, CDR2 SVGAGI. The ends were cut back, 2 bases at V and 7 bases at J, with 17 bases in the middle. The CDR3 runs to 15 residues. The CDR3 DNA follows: TGTGCCAGCAGTTACAGCGGTGGCAGGGCCCATGAAGCTTTCTTT. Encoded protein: CASSYSGGRAHEAFF.

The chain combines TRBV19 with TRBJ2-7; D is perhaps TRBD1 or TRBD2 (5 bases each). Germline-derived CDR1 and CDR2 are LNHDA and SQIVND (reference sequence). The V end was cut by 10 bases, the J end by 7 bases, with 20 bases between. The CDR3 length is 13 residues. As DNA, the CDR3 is TGTGCCACCTTACCCCCGGGACGAGGAGAGCAGTACTTC. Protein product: CATLPPGRGEQYF. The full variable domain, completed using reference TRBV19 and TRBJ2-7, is DGGITQSPKYLFRKEGQNVTLSCEQNLNHDAMYWYRQDPGQGLRLIYYSQIVNDFQKGDIAEGYSVSREKKESFPLTVTSAQKNPTAFYLCATLPPGRGEQYFGPGTRLTVT.

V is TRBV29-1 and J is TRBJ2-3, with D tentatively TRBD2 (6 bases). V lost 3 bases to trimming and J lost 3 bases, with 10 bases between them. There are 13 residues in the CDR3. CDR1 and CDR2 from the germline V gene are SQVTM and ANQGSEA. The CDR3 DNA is TGCAGCGTTGATTTTAGCGGAACAGATACGCAGTATTTT. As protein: CSVDFSGTDTQYF.

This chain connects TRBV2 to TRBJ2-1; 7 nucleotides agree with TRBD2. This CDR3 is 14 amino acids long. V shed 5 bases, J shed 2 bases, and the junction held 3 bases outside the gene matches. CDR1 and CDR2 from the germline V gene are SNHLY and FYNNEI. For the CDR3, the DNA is TGTGCCAGCAGTAGGCTAGCGGCCTACAATGAGCAGTTCTTC. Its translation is CASSRLAAYNEQFF.

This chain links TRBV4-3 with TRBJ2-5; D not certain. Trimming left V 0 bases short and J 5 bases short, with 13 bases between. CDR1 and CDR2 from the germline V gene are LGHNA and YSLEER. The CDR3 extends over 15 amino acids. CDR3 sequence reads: CASSQDYGVRETQYF. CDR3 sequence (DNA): TGCGCCAGCAGCCAAGATTATGGGGTTAGGGAGACCCAGTACTTC.

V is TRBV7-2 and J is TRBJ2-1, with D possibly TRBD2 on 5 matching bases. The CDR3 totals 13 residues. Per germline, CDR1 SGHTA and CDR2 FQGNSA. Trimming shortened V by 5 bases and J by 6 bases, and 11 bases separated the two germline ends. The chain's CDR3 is CASSPRGSNEQFF. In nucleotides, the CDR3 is TGTGCCAGCAGCCCCAGAGGGTCCAATGAGCAGTTCTTC. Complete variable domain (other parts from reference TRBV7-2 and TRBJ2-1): GAGVSQSPSNKVTEKGKDVELRCDPISGHTALYWYRQSLGQGLEFLIYFQGNSAPDKSGLPSDRFSAERTGGSVSTLTIQRTQQEDSAVYLCASSPRGSNEQFFGPGTRLTVL.